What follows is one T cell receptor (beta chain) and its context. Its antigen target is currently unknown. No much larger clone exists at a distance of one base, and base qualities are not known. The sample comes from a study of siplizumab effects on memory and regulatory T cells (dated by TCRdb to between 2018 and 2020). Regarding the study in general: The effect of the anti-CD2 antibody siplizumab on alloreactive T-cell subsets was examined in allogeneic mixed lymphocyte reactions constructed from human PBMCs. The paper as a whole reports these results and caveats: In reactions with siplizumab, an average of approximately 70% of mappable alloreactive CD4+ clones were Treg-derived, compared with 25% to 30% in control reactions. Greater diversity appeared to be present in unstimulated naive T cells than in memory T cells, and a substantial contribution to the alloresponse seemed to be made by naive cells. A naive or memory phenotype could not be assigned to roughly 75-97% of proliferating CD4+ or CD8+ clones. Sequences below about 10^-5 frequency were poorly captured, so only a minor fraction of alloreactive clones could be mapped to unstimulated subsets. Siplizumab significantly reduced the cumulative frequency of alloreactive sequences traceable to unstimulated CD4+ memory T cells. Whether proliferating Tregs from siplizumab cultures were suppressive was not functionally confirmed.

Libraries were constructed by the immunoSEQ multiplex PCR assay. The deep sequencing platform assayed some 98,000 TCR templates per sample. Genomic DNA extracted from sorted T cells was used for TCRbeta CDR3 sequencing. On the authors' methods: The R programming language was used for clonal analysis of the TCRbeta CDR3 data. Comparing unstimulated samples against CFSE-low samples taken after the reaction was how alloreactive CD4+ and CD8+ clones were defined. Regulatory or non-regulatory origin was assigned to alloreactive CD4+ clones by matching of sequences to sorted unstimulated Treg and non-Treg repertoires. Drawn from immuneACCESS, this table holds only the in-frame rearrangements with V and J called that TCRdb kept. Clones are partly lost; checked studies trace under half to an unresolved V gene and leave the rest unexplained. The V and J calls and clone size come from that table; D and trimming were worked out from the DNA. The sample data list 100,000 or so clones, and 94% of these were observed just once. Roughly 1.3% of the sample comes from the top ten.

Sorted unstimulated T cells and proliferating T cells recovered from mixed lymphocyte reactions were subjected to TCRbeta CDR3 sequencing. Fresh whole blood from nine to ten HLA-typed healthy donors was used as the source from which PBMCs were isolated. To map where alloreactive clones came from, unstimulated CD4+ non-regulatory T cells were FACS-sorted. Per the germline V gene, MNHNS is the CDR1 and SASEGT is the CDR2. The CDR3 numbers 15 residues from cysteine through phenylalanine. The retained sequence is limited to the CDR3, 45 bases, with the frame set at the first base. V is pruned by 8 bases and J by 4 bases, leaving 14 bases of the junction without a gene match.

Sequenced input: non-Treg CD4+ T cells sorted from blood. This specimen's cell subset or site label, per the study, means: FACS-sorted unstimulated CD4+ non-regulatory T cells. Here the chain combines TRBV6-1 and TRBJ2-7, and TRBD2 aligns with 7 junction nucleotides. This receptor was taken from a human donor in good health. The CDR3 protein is CASLKPSGGDYEQYF. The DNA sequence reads TGTGCCAGCCTGAAACCTAGCGGAGGGGATTACGAGCAGTACTTC.